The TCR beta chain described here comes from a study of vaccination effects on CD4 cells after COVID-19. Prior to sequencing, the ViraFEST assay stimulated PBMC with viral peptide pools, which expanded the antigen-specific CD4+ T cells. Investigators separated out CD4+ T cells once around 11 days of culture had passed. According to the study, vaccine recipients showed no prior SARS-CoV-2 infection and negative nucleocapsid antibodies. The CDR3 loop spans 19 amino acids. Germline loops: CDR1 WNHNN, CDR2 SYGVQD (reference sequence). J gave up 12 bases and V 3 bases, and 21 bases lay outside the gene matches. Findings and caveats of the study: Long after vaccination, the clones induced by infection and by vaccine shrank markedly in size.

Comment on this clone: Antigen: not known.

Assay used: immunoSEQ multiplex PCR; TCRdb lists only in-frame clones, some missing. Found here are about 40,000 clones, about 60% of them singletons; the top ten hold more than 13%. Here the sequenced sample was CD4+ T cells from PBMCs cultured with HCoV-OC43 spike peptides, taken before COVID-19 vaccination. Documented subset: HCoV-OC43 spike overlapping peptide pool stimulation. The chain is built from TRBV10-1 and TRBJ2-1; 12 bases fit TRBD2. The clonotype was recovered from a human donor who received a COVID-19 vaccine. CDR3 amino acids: CASSDQGLAGGPPPLLQFF. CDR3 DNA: TGCGCCAGCAGTGACCAGGGGCTAGCGGGAGGGCCTCCTCCATTGTTGCAGTTCTTC.